This TCR beta chain is drawn from a study of cytomegalovirus exposure and HLA in healthy donors. Use of 60 Vbeta and 13 Jbeta primers characterized the PCR. The protocol was immunoSEQ multiplex PCR, while the TCRdb copy is restricted to in-frame clones and leaves out a portion. The table includes around 110,000 clones, over 65% detected once. Study conclusions and caveats: The authors later found HLA-associated TCR beta chains more clonally expanded than equally common others. Rarity marked most TCR sequences, yet some public TCRs occurred in many donors.

Germline lookup yields CDR1 LGHNA and CDR2 YNFKEQ. V was trimmed by 0 bases and J by 5 bases, leaving 10 bases between them. The CDR3 has 14 residues. Of note for this clone: Its cognate antigen is unknown.

This TCR came from a woman aged 30 to 39 in good health and CMV-seronegative. The sequenced sample consisted of PBMCs. This sequence joins TRBV4-2 and TRBJ1-1; maybe TRBD1 (5 bases). CDR3 region: CASSQEARGTEAFF. The CDR3 DNA follows: TGTGCCAGCAGCCAAGAAGCTCGGGGGACTGAAGCTTTCTTT.